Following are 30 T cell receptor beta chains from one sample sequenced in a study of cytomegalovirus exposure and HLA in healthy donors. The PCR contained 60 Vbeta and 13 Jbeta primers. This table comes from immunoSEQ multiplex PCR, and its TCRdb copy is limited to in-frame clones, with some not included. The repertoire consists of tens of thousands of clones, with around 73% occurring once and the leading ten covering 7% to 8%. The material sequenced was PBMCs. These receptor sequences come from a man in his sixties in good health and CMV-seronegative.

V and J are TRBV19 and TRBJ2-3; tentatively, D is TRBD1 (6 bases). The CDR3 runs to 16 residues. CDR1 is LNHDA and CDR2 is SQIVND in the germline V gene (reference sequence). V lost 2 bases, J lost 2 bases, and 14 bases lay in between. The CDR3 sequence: CASSITRGSVTDTQYF. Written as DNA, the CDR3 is TGTGCCAGTAGTATAACCAGGGGTTCTGTCACAGATACGCAGTATTTT.

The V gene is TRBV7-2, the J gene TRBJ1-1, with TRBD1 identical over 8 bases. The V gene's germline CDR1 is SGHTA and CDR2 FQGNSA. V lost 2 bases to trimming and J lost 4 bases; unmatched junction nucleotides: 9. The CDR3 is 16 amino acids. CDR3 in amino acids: CASSLFAGGASTEAFF. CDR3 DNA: TGTGCCAGCAGCTTATTTGCAGGGGGCGCCTCCACTGAAGCTTTCTTT.

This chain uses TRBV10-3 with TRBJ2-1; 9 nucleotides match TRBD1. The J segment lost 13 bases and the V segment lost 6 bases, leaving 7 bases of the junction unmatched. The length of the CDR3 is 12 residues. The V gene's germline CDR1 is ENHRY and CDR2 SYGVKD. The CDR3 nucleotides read TGTGCCATCAGCGAAATGGGACAGGGACAGTTCTTC. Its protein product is CAISEMGQGQFF.

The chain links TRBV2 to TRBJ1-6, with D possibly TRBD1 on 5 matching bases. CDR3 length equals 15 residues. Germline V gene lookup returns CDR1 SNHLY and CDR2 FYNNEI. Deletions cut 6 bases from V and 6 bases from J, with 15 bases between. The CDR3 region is CASRILVGGNSPLHF. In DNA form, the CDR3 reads TGTGCCAGCAGAATTCTCGTCGGGGGTAATTCACCCCTCCACTTT.

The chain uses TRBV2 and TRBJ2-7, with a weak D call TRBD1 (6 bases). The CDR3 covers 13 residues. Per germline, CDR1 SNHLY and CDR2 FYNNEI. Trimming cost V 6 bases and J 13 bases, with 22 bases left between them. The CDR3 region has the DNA TGTGCCAGCAGCGCAATACAAGACCCGACAGGATACTTC. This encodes CASSAIQDPTGYF.

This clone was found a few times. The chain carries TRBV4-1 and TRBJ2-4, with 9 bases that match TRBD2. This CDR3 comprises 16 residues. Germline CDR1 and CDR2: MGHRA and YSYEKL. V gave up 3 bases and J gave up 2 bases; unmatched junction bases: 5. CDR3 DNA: TGCGCCAGCAGCCATATAGCGGGAGAGCCCAAAAACATTCAGTACTTC. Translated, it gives CASSHIAGEPKNIQYF.

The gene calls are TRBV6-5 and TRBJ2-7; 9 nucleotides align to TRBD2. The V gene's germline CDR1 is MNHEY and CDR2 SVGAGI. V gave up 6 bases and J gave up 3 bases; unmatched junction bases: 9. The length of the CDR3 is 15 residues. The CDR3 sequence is CASRPRGAGGYEQYF. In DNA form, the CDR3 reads TGTGCCAGCAGACCCCGTGGAGCGGGAGGCTACGAGCAGTACTTC.

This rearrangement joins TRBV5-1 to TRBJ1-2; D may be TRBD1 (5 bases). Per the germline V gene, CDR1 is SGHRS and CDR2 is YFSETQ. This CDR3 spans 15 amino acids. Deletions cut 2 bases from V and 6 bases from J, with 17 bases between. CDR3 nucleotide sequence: TGCGCCAGCAGCTTAATCGAGGCAGGGTCGAATGGCTACACCTTC. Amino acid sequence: CASSLIEAGSNGYTF.

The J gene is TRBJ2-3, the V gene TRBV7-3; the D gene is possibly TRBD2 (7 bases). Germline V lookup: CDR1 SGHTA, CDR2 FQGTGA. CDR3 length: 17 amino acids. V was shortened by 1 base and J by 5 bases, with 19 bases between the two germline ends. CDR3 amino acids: CASSLRSMGGRGDTQYF. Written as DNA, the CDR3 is TGTGCCAGCAGCTTAAGGTCGATGGGGGGGCGAGGAGATACGCAGTATTTT. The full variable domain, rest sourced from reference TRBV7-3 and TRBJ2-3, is GAGVSQTPSNKVTEKGKYVELRCDPISGHTALYWYRQSLGQGPEFLIYFQGTGAADDSGLPNDRFFAVRPEGSVSTLKIQRTERGDSAVYLCASSLRSMGGRGDTQYFGPGTRLTVL.

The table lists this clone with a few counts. The CDR3 reads CASTQKPGAALGTDTQYF. The CDR3 DNA is TGTGCCAGTACCCAAAAGCCCGGAGCGGCACTAGGGACAGATACGCAGTATTTT. V usage is TRBV19 and J usage is TRBJ2-3; possibly TRBD2 for D (5 bases). The CDR3 is made up of 18 amino acids. Germline V gene sequence: CDR1 LNHDA, CDR2 SQIVND (reference sequence). Between the trimmed V and J ends, which lost 7 bases and 3 bases, there was a span of 26 bases.

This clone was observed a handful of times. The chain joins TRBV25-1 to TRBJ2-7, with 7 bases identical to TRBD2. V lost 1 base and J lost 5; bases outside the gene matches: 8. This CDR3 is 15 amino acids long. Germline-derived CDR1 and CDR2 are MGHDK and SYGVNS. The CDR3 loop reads CASSEWGGRTNEQYF. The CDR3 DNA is TGTGCCAGCAGTGAATGGGGGGGAAGGACTAACGAGCAGTACTTC.

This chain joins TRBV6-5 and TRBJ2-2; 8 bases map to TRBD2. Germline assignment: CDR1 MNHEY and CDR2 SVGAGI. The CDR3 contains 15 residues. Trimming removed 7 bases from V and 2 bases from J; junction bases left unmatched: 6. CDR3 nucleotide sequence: TGTGCCAGCACGGGGGGGGGCGGAAACACCGGGGAGCTGTTTTTT. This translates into CASTGGGGNTGELFF.

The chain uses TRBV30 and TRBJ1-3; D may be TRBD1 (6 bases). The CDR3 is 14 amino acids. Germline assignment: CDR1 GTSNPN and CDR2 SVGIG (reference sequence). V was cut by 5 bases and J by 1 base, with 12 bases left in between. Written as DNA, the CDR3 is TGTGCCTGGCATACAGGGAATTCTGGAAACACCATATATTTT. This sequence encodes CAWHTGNSGNTIYF.

This CDR3 is CASSIERQGITQPQHF. Written as DNA, the CDR3 is TGTGCCAGTAGTATAGAACGGCAGGGTATTACTCAGCCCCAGCATTTT. V is TRBV19 and J is TRBJ1-5; tentative D call: TRBD1 (5 bases). Germline V lookup: CDR1 LNHDA, CDR2 SQIVND (reference sequence). This CDR3 comprises 16 residues. The V gene lost 0 bases and the J gene lost 6 bases, with 15 bases spanning the gap.

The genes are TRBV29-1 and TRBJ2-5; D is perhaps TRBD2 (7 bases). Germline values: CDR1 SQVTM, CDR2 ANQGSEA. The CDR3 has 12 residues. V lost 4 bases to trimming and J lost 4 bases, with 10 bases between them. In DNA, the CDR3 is TGCAGCGTTGGAGGGGGGGGAGAGACCCAGTACTTC. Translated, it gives CSVGGGGETQYF.

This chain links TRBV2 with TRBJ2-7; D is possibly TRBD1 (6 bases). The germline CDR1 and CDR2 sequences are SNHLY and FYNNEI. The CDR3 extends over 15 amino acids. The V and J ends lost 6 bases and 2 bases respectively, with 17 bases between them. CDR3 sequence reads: CASRAGQSRAYEQYF. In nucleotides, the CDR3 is TGTGCCAGCAGGGCCGGACAGAGTAGAGCCTACGAGCAGTACTTC.

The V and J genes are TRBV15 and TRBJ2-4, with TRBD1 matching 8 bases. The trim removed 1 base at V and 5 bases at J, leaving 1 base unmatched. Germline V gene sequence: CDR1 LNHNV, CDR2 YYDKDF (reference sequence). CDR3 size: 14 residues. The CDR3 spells CATSRGQGQNIQYF. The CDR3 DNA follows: TGTGCCACCAGCAGAGGACAGGGGCAAAACATTCAGTACTTC.

This CDR3 is CASRTGGEYYGYTF. DNA for the CDR3: TGTGCCAGCAGAACAGGGGGCGAGTATTATGGCTACACCTTC. The gene calls are TRBV6-4 and TRBJ1-2; 9 bases are shared with TRBD1. Germline V gene sequence: CDR1 MRHNA, CDR2 SNTAGT. With 6 bases clipped from V and 5 bases from J, the junction kept 7 bases outside the gene matches. The CDR3 spans 14 residues.

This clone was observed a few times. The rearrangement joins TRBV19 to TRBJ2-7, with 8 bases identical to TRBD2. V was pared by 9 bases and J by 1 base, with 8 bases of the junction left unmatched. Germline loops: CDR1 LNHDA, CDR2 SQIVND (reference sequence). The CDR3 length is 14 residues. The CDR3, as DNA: TGTGCCAGCCGGGCGGGGGGCTTATCCTACGAGCAGTACTTC. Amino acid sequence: CASRAGGLSYEQYF.

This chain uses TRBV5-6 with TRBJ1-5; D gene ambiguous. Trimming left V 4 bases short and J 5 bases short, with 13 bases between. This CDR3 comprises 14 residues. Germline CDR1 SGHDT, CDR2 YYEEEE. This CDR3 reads CASSPFGIDQPQHF. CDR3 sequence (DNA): TGTGCCAGCAGCCCATTCGGTATAGATCAGCCCCAGCATTTT.

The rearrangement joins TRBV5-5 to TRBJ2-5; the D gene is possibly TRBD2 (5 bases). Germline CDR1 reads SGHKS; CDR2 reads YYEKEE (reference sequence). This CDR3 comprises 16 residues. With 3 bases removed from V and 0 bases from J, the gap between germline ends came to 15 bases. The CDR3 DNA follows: TGTGCCAGCAGCTCAATTGGACTGAAGTACCAAGAGACCCAGTACTTC. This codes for CASSSIGLKYQETQYF.

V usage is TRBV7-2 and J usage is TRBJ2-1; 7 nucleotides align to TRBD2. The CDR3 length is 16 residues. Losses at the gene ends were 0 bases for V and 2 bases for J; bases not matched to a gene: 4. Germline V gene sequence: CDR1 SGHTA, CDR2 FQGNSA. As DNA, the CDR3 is TGTGCCAGCAGCTTAGCCGGAGCGGGAACCTACAATGAGCAGTTCTTC. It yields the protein CASSLAGAGTYNEQFF.

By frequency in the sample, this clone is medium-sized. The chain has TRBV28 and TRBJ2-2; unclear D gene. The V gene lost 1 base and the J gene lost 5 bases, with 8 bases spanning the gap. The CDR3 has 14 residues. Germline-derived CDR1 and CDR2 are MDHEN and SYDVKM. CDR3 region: CASSLSGFTGELFF. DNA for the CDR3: TGTGCCAGCAGTTTATCGGGTTTTACCGGGGAGCTGTTTTTT.

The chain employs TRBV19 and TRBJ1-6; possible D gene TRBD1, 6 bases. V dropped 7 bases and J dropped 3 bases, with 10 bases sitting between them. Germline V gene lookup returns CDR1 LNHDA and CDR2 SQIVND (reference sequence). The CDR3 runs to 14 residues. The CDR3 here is CASTDRNYNSPLHF. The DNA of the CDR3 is TGTGCCAGTACCGACAGGAACTATAATTCACCCCTCCACTTT.

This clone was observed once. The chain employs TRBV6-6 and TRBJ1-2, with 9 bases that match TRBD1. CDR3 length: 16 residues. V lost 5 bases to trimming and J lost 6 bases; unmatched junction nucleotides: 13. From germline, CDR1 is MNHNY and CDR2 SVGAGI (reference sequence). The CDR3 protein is CASSLLSGTGFHGYTF. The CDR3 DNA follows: TGTGCCAGCAGTCTTCTATCCGGGACAGGGTTTCATGGCTACACCTTC.

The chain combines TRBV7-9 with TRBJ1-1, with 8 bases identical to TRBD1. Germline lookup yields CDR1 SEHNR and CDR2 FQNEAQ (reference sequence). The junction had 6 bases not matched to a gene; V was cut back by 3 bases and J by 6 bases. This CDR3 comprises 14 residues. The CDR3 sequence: CASSFGQGMSEAFF. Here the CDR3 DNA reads TGTGCCAGCAGCTTTGGACAGGGTATGTCTGAAGCTTTCTTT.

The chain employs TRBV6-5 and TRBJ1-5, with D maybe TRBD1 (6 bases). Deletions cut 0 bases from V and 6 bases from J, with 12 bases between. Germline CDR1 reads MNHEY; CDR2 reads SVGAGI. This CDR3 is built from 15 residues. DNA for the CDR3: TGTGCCAGCAGTTACTCAAAGGACAGCGGTCAGCCCCAGCATTTT. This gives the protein CASSYSKDSGQPQHF.

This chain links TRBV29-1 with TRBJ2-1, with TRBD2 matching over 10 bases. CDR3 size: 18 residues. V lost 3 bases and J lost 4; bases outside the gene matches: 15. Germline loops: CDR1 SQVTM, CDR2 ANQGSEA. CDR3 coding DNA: TGCAGCGTTGAGCCCCGGACTAGCGGAGGGTGGAAATACAATGAGCAGTTCTTC. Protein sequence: CSVEPRTSGGWKYNEQFF.

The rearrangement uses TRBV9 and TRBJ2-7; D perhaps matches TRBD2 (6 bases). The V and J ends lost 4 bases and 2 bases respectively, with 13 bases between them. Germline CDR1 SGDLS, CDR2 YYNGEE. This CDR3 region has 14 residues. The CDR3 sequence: CASSPGLGPYEQYF. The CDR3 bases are TGTGCCAGCAGCCCGGGACTCGGTCCCTACGAGCAGTACTTC.

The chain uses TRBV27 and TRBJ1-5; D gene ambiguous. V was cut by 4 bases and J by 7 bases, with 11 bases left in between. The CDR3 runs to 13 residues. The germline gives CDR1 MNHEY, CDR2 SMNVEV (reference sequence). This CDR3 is CASSSGVGQPQHF. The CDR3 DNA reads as TGTGCCAGCAGTTCCGGGGTAGGACAGCCCCAGCATTTT.